The source of this TCR beta chain is a study of blood T cell repertoires in COVID-19. The CDR3 sequence is 14 residues long. The V segment lost 6 bases and the J segment 5 bases; nucleotides outside the gene matches: 5. Germline V gene lookup returns CDR1 MDHEN and CDR2 SYDVKM. Participants were aged roughly 18 to 89 years, lived in roughly 25 US areas, and enrolled virtually. Participants reported their clinical history, and cohort assignment relied on those reports. In the 2 weeks before study entry, exposed participants met a COVID-19 case, which was PCR-confirmed or clinician-diagnosed. Original handling: Nucleated cell counts were estimated from reference gene primer amplification. Produced via immunoSEQ multiplex PCR; TCRdb's table is partial and in-frame only. V, J and clone size derive from that table, while D and trimming were established from the DNA sequence. Found here are 200,000 to 250,000 clones, roughly four fifths of them singletons; the top ten hold around 4.6%.

The chain couples TRBV28 to TRBJ2-1; 9 nucleotides agree with TRBD1. This clonotype originated in a woman aged 45-60 years who had been exposed to COVID-19. The sequencing sample was made of PBMCs or T cells enriched from blood (not recorded which). The CDR3 DNA is TGTGCCAGCAGACCTCGGGACAGGGACAATGAGCAGTTCTTC. It yields the protein CASRPRDRDNEQFF.